A single T cell receptor (beta chain) is shown here with its context. Its target is unknown. The germline CDR1 and CDR2 sequences are KGHSH and LQKENI. The CDR3 spans 14 residues. V dropped 3 bases and J dropped 4 bases, with 11 bases sitting between them. This specimen belongs to a study of graft-versus-host responses after intestinal transplantation. Overall study: Once they had received anti-thymocyte globulin induction, all recipients took tacrolimus and steroids for around 3 years. Study-level findings and limits: Recipient marrow held GvH clones, some first seen in ileum or blood. Across patients carrying graft-donor T cell macrochimerism, allografts held high graft-versus-host to host-versus-graft clonal ratios. An association linked early post-transplant HvG declines with peak circulating GvH clone levels.

Sequencing was performed with immunoSEQ multiplex PCR; in TCRdb, only in-frame clones are kept and a portion is missing. The repertoire holds more than 80,000 clones, with roughly nine tenths as singletons. The chain employs TRBV18 and TRBJ2-3; weak D call: TRBD2 (5 bases). The sequenced sample was unstimulated CD4+ T cells sorted from spleen or lymph node cells, obtained before intestinal transplant. This receptor was identified in a human donor who received an intestinal transplant. The CDR3 region has the DNA TGTGCCAGCTCACCTTCAAGCGGCTCAGATACGCAGTATTTT. Translation gives CASSPSSGSDTQYF.